This T cell receptor (beta chain) is from a study of T cell responses to AZD1222 COVID-19 vaccine. This clone has only a few counts. Its specificity is not known. TCRdb keeps only in-frame clones here, not all; method: immunoSEQ multiplex PCR. The sample lists tens of thousands of clones, approximately 91% occurring once. Findings of the study overall: Possibly, clonal diversity was underestimated; donors were largely white British and included more females.

There are 13 residues in the CDR3. The germline V gene encodes CDR1 MNHEY and CDR2 SMNVEV (reference sequence). V lost 2 bases to trimming and J lost 7 bases, with 9 bases between them. The gene calls are TRBV27 and TRBJ1-5; tentative D call: TRBD1 (6 bases). This specimen consisted of peripheral blood, obtained on day 0 of AZD1222 vaccination. The sequence was collected from an adult in good health. CDR3 nucleotide sequence: TGTGCCAGCAGTTTAAAACAGGGACAGCCCCAGCATTTT. Protein product: CASSLKQGQPQHF.